This T cell receptor (gamma chain) was observed in a study of γδ T cells in repeated Plasmodium falciparum infection. Notes on the study in general: Vgamma9/Vdelta2+ T cells showed a stable polyclonal repertoire with shared TCRgamma sequences.

A remark on this clone: Antigen unknown. For this DNA, TCRdb reports the protein of a much larger clone, which diverges at residue 3, most likely from a read error; the protein presented here is translated directly from the DNA.

Germline assignment: CDR1 GITISATS and CDR2 ISYDGTV (reference sequence). CDR3 length: 14 amino acids. Bulk repertoires came from Vgamma9/Vdelta2+ or Vdelta2-negative gammadelta T cells flow-sorted from PBMC. TCRdb reanalysed the multiplex PCR reads with CATT. The sample lists approximately 28,000 gamma-chain clones; roughly 3.1% were seen once. This receptor was obtained from a pool of human donors (malaria-infected and uninfected, not separated). The V gene is TRGV9, the J gene TRGJ1 or TRGJ2. The J gene was missing in TCRdb and was found by matching the end of the DNA to germline. The sample consisted of gamma-delta T cells from blood. The CDR3: CASWEGPTYYKKLF. For the CDR3, the DNA is TGTGCCTCGTGGGAGGGACCTACTTATTATAAGAAACTCTTT.